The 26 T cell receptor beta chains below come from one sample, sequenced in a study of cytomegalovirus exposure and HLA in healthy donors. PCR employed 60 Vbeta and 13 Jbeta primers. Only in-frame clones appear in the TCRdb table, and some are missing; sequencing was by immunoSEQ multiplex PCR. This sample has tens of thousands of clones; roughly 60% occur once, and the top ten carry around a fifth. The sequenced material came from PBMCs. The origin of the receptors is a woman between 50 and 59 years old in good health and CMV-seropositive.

CDR3 sequence reads: CASSPVESFYGYTF. The CDR3 nucleotides read TGTGCCAGCAGCCCCGTAGAAAGTTTCTATGGCTACACCTTC. The chain uses TRBV7-9 and TRBJ1-2; D unclear. The CDR3 length is 14 residues. The germline V gene has CDR1 SEHNR and CDR2 FQNEAQ (reference sequence). Trimming stripped 5 bases from V and 4 bases from J, with 14 bases between.

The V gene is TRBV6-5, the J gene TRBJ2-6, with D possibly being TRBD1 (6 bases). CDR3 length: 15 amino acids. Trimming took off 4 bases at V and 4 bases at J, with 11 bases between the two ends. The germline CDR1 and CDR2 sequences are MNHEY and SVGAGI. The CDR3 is CASSFTGFGANVLTF. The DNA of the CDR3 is TGTGCCAGCAGTTTCACAGGGTTCGGGGCCAACGTCCTGACTTTC.

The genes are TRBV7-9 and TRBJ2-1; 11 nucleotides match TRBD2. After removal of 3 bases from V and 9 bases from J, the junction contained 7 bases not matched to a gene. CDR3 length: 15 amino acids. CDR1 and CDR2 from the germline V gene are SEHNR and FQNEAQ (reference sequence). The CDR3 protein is CASSFSGGAGSEQFF. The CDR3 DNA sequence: TGTGCCAGCAGCTTTAGCGGGGGGGCCGGTAGTGAGCAGTTCTTC.

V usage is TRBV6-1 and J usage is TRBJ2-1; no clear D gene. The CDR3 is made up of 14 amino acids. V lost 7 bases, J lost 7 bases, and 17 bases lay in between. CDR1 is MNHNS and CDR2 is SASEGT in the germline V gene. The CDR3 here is CASTGSFQRNEQFF. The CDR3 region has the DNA TGTGCCAGCACCGGGTCATTCCAACGGAATGAGCAGTTCTTC.

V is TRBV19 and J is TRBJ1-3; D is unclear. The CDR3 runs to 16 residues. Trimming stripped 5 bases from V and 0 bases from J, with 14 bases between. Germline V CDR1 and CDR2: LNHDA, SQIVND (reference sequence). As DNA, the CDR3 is TGTGCCAGTAGTCCCCAGATGATGAACTCTGGAAACACCATATATTTT. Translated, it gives CASSPQMMNSGNTIYF.

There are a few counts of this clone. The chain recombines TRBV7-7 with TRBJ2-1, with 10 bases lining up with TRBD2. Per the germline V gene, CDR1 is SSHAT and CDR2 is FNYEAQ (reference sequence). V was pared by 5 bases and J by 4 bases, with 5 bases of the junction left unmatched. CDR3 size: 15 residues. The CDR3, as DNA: TGTGCCAGCAGCGTAAGCGGGGGGGCGTACAATGAGCAGTTCTTC. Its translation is CASSVSGGAYNEQFF.

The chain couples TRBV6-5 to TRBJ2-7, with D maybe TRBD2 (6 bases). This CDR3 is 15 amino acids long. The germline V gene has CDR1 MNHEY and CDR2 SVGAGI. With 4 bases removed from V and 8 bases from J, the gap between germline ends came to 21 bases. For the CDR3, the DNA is TGTGCCAGCAGTTCCACGGGGGTCTTTATAGACCAGCAGTACTTC. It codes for CASSSTGVFIDQQYF.

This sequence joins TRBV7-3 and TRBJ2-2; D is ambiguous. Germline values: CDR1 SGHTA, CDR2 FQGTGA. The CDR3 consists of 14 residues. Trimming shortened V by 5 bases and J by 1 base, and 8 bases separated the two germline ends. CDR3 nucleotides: TGTGCCAGCAGCCCTCAACAGAACACCGGGGAGCTGTTTTTT. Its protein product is CASSPQQNTGELFF. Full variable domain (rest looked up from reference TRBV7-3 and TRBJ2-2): GAGVSQTPSNKVTEKGKYVELRCDPISGHTALYWYRQSLGQGPEFLIYFQGTGAADDSGLPNDRFFAVRPEGSVSTLKIQRTERGDSAVYLCASSPQQNTGELFFGEGSRLTVL.

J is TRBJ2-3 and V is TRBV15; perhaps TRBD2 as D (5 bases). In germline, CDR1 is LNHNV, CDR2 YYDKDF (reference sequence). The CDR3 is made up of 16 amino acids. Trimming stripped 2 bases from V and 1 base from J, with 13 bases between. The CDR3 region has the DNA TGTGCCACCAGCAGACCTCTAGCATCCGGCACAGATACGCAGTATTTT. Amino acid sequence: CATSRPLASGTDTQYF.

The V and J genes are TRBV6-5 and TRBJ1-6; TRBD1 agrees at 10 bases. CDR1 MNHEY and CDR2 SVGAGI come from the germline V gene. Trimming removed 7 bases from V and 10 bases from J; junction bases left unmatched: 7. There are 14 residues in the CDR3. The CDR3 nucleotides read TGTGCCAGCACCCGACAGGGGGCGAGGTCACCCCTCCACTTT. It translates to CASTRQGARSPLHF.

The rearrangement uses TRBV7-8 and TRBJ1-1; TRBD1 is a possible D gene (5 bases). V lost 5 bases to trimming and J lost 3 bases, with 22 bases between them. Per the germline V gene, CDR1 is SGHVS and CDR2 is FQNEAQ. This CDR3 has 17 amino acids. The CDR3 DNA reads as TGTGCCAGCAGCGCCCGGCTGGGGGGGTCGGGGGACACTGAAGCTTTCTTT. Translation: CASSARLGGSGDTEAFF. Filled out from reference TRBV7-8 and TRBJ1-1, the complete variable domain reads GAGVSQSPRYKVAKRGQDVALRCDPISGHVSLFWYQQALGQGPEFLTYFQNEAQLDKSGLPSDRFFAERPEGSVSTLKIQRTQQEDSAVYLCASSARLGGSGDTEAFFGQGTRLTVV.

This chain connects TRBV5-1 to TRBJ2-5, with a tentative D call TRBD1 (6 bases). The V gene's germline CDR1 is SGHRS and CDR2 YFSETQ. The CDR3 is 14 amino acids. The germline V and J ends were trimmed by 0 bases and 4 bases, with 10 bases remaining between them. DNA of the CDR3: TGCGCCAGCAGCTTGGGACAGGAACGAGAGACCCAGTACTTC. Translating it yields CASSLGQERETQYF.

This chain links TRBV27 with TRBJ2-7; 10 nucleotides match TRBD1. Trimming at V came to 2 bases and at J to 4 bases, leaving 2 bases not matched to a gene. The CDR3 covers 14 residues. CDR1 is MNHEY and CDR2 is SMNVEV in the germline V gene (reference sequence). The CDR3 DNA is TGTGCCAGCAGTTTAAGGACAGGGGGATACGAGCAGTACTTC. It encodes CASSLRTGGYEQYF.

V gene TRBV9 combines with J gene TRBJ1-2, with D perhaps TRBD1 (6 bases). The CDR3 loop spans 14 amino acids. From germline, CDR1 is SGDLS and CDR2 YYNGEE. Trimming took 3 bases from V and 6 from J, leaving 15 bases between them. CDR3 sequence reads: CASSATQGTDGYTF. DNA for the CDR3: TGTGCCAGCAGCGCGACACAGGGTACTGATGGCTACACCTTC. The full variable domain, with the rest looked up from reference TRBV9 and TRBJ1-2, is DSGVTQTPKHLITATGQRVTLRCSPRSGDLSVYWYQQSLDQGLQFLIQYYNGEERAKGNILERFSAQQFPDLHSELNLSSLELGDSALYFCASSATQGTDGYTFGSGTRLTVV.

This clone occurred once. In DNA, the CDR3 is TGTGCCAGCAGCCCTCCAAGTGCCTACGAGCAGTACTTC. Protein product: CASSPPSAYEQYF. The chain combines TRBV7-2 with TRBJ2-5; D gene unclear. The assigned J gene may be wrong: the sequence end matches TRBJ2-7 better. CDR3 size: 13 residues. Germline CDR1 is SGHTA and CDR2 is FQGNSA.

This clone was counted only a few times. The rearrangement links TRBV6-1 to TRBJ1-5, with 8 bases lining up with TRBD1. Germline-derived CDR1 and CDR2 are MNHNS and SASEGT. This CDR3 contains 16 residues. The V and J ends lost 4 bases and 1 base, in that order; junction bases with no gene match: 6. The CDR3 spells CASSANRGGSNQPQHF. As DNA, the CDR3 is TGTGCCAGCAGTGCAAACAGGGGGGGAAGCAATCAGCCCCAGCATTTT.

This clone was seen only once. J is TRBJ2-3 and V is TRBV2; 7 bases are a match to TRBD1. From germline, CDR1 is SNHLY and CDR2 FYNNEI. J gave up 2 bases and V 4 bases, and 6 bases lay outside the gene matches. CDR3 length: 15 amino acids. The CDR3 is CASSAQRGLTDTQYF. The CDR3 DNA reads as TGTGCCAGCAGTGCCCAAAGGGGGCTCACAGATACGCAGTATTTT.

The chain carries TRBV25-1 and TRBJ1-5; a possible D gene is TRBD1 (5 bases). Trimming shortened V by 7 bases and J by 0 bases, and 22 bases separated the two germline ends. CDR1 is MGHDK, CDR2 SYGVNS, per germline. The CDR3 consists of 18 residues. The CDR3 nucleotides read TGTGCCAGCACCCTGACAGCCTCCCTATTCTGTAGCAATCAGCCCCAGCATTTT. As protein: CASTLTASLFCSNQPQHF.

CDR3 in DNA: TGCGCCAGCAGCTTGGAAAGCCCGAACTATGGCTACACCTTC. This translates into CASSLESPNYGYTF. The genes are TRBV5-1 and TRBJ1-2, with D hard to call. The V end was cut by 0 bases, the J end by 2 bases, with 8 bases between. The germline V gene encodes CDR1 SGHRS and CDR2 YFSETQ. The CDR3 spans 14 residues.

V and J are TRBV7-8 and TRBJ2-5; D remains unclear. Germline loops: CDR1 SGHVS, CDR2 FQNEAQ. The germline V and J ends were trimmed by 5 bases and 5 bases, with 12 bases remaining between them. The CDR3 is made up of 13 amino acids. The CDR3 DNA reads TGTGCCAGCAGCCCCCGTAACTCCGAGACCCAGTACTTC. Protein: CASSPRNSETQYF.

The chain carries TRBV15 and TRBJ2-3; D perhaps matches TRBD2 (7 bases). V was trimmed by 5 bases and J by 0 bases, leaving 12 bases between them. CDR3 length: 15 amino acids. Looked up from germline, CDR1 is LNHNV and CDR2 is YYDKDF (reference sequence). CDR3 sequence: CATSLRGPSTDTQYF. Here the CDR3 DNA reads TGTGCCACCAGCTTGCGGGGGCCTAGCACAGATACGCAGTATTTT.

The CDR3 region has the DNA TGTGCCAGCAGCCAATCACAGGGGTACAATGAAAAACTGTTTTTT. Protein sequence: CASSQSQGYNEKLFF. The genes are TRBV16 and TRBJ1-4; 7 nucleotides align to TRBD1. V lost 0 bases and J lost 5; bases outside the gene matches: 3. Germline V gene data show CDR1 as KGHSY and CDR2 as FQNENV. This CDR3 is 15 amino acids long. Looking up the rest from reference TRBV16 and TRBJ1-4 gives the full variable domain: GEEVAQTPKHLVRGEGQKAKLYCAPIKGHSYVFWYQQVLKNEFKFLISFQNENVFDETGMPKERFSAKCLPNSPCSLEIQATKLEDSAVYFCASSQSQGYNEKLFFGSGTQLSVL.

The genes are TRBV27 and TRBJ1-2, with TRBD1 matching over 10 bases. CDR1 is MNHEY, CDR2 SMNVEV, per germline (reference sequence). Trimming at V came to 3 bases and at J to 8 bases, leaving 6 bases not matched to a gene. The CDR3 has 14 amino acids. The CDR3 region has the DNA TGTGCCAGCAGTTTGCCTCGGACAGGGGGAGGCTACACCTTC. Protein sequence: CASSLPRTGGGYTF.

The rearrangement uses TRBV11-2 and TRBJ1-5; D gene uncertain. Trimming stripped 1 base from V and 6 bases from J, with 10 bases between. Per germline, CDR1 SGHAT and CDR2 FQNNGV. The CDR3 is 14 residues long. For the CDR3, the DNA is TGTGCCAGCAGCTTAGTCCCACTTGGTCAGCCCCAGCATTTT. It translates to CASSLVPLGQPQHF.

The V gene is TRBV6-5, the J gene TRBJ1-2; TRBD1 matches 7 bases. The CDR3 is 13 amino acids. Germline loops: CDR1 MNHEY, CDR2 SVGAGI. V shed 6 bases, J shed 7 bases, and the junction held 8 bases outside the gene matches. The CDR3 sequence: CASSPTGIRGYTF. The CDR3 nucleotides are TGTGCCAGCAGCCCGACAGGGATACGTGGCTACACCTTC.

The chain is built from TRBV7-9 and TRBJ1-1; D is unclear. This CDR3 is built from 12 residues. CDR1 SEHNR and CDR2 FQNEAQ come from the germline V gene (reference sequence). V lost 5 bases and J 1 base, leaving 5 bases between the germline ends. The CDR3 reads CASSPQNTEAFF. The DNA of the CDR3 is TGTGCCAGCAGCCCCCAGAACACTGAAGCTTTCTTT.